This TCR beta chain was identified during a study of cytomegalovirus exposure and HLA in healthy donors. General study findings and limits: Some TCR beta chains (roughly 150 of them) were listed as cytomegalovirus-associated. The study found most TCR sequences rare, yet found some public TCRs in many donors. There were a few CMV-associated chains whose specificity for CMV antigens was confirmed in vitro.

Trimming at V came to 3 bases and at J to 6 bases, leaving 6 bases not matched to a gene. The CDR3 consists of 15 residues. Germline CDR1 SNHLY, CDR2 FYNNEI. Assay: immunoSEQ multiplex PCR; the TCRdb copy retains only in-frame clones and omits some. The table records about 130,000 clones, 90% to 95% of them present only once. The donors were members of the roughly 120-subject validation cohort (separate from the roughly 680-subject first cohort). Concerning this clone: Antigen: not known.

This sequence was found in a woman younger than 30 in good health and CMV-seronegative. Sequenced material: PBMCs. This sequence joins TRBV2 and TRBJ2-1; 9 nucleotides line up with TRBD2. CDR3 sequence: CASSDAAGGPNEQFF. DNA for the CDR3: TGTGCCAGCAGTGACGCAGCGGGGGGACCCAATGAGCAGTTCTTC.